This entry lists 6 T cell receptor beta chains sequenced from one sample in a study of T cell clonality in common variable immunodeficiency. The data were produced by immunoSEQ multiplex PCR, yet TCRdb's version contains in-frame clones alone and is incomplete. The sample is made up of approximately 28,000 clones, none counted only once. Their antigen targets remain unknown. General study results and limits: Fewer deletions and N-nucleotide insertions were reportedly seen in common variable immunodeficiency TCR beta sequences.

The sample consisted of peripheral blood mononuclear cells. These TCRs come from a human donor with common variable immunodeficiency.

This clone was detected ten times or more. The CDR3 extends 3 residues past the end of the read, so its final part is completed from the germline J gene. The rearrangement joins TRBV2 to TRBJ1-5; 8 positions match TRBD1. This CDR3 has 15 amino acids. Germline CDR1 reads SNHLY; CDR2 reads FYNNEI. V lost 1 base, J lost 3 bases, and 2 bases stayed unmatched. The CDR3 DNA, read in part, is TGTGCCAGCAGTGAAGGGACAGGGTACAATCAGCCC. It yields the protein CASSEGTGYNQP. Given in full, the CDR3 is CASSEGTGYNQPQHF. Full variable domain (rest looked up from reference TRBV2 and TRBJ1-5): EPEVTQTPSHQVTQMGQEVILRCVPISNHLYFYWYRQILGQKVEFLVSFYNNEISEKSEIFDDQFSVERPDGSNFTLKIRSTKLEDSAMYFCASSEGTGYNQPQHFGDGTRLSIL.

This clone was seen many times. The observed sequence ends 3 residues before the CDR3 terminus, with the missing tail filled in from the germline J gene. This chain uses TRBV29-1 with TRBJ1-2; weak D call: TRBD1 (6 bases). The CDR3 extends over 13 amino acids. The germline V gene encodes CDR1 SQVTM and CDR2 ANQGSEA. CDR3 loop: CSVDRDTLGSYTF. The part of the CDR3 DNA that was read is TGCAGCGTTGACCGGGACACTTTAGGGAGC. The full variable domain, its missing parts supplied by reference TRBV29-1 and TRBJ1-2, is SAVISQKPSRDICQRGTSLTIQCQVDSQVTMMFWYRQQPGQSLTLIATANQGSEATYESGFVIDKFPISRPNLTFSTLTVSNMSPEDSSIYLCSVDRDTLGSYTFGSGTRLTVV.

Many counts were recorded for this clone. Read sequence stops 3 residues before the CDR3 end, and the germline J gene provides the missing end. V usage is TRBV29-1 and J usage is TRBJ2-1; 14 bases are a match to TRBD2. Trimming took 6 bases from V and 4 from J; bases not matched to a gene: 8. Germline lookup yields CDR1 SQVTM and CDR2 ANQGSEA. This CDR3 has 16 residues. CDR3 region: CSVGGTSGRKYNEQFF. The covered CDR3 bases are TGCAGCGTCGGGGGGACTAGCGGGAGAAAGTACAATGAG.

Turning to this clone: The sequence runs out 3 residues before the end of the CDR3; the remainder is reconstructed from the germline J gene. This rearrangement joins TRBV7-9 to TRBJ1-2, with 8 bases aligning to TRBD1. This CDR3 contains 14 residues. Per the germline V gene, CDR1 is SEHNR and CDR2 is FQNEAQ (reference sequence). The CDR3 protein is CASSSDRGSGGYTF. The covered CDR3 bases are TGTGCCAGCAGCTCCGACAGGGGATCGGGGGGC. The full variable domain, rest sourced from reference TRBV7-9 and TRBJ1-2, is DTGVSQNPRHKITKRGQNVTFRCDPISEHNRLYWYRQTLGQGPEFLTYFQNEAQLEKSRLLSDRFSAERPKGSFSTLEIQRTEQGDSAMYLCASSSDRGSGGYTFGSGTRLTVV.

Ten or more counts support this clone. The read terminates 3 residues before the CDR3 end, so the remaining end is supplied by the germline J gene. The chain uses TRBV29-1 and TRBJ2-3, with 14 nucleotides matching TRBD2. Per germline, CDR1 SQVTM and CDR2 ANQGSEA. The CDR3 runs 17 residues. The V gene end was trimmed by 6 bases and the J gene end by 3 bases; junction bases not matched to a gene: 11. Here the CDR3 reads CSVGLAGGESRTDTQYF. The sequenced CDR3 bases are TGCAGCGTCGGACTAGCGGGAGGAGAAAGCAGGACAGATACG.

This clone was observed many times. The CDR3 end lies 3 residues beyond the end of the read and is filled in from the germline J gene. The rearrangement links TRBV18 to TRBJ1-5; D possibly corresponds to TRBD1 (6 bases). V lost 4 bases and J 5 bases, leaving 15 bases between the germline ends. CDR1 KGHSH and CDR2 LQKENI come from the germline V gene. This CDR3 is built from 15 residues. The CDR3 sequence: CASSHRDISYQPQHF. The part of the CDR3 DNA that was read is TGTGCCAGCTCACACCGGGACATATCCTATCAGCCC.